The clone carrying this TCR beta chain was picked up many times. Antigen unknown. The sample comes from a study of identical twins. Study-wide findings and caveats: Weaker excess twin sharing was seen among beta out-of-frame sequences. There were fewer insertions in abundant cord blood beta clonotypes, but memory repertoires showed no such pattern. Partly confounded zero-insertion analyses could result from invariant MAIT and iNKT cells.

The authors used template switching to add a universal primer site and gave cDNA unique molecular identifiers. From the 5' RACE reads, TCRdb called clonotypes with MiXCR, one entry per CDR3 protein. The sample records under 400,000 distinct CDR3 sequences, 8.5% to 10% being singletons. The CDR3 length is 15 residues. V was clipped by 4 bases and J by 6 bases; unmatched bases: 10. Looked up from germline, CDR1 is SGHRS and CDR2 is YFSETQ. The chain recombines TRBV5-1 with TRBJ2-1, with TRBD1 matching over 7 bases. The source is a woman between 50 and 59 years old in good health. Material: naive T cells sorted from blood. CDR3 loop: CASSPIEGAGNEQFF. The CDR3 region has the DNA TGCGCCAGCAGCCCAATAGAGGGGGCGGGCAATGAGCAGTTCTTC.